These T cell receptor beta chains were read from a single sample in a study of shared clonotypes between healthy human individuals. Sequencing used immunoSEQ multiplex PCR; TCRdb keeps in-frame clones, though not all of them. The sample holds around 510,000 clones, approximately 95% seen once. The sequencing input was naive CD4+ T cells sorted from blood. All receptors derive from a woman younger than 45 in good health. Each CDR3 is given with its conserved first and last residue. D genes are given only for firm matches.

J: TRBJ2-5; D: TRBD2; V: TRBV7-9; DNA: TGTGCCAGCAGCTTATATCTGTCCCTACTAGCGGGAGGGTCTGGTGAGCAGTACTTC; CDR3: CASSLYLSLLAGGSGEQYF
J: TRBJ1-2; D: .; V: TRBV19; DNA: TGTGCCAGTAGCCGCCACAAAAATAACTATGGCTACACCTTC; CDR3: CASSRHKNNYGYTF
J: TRBJ2-7; D: TRBD2; V: TRBV5-6; DNA: TGTGCCAGCAGTAGGAGGACTAGCGCCCTCTACGAGCAGTACTTC; CDR3: CASSRRTSALYEQYF
J: TRBJ1-4; D: TRBD1; V: TRBV28; DNA: TGTGCCAGCAGTTTCAGACAGGGGGCAAACGAAAAACTGTTTTTT; CDR3: CASSFRQGANEKLFF
J: TRBJ2-2; D: .; V: TRBV5-1; DNA: TGCGCCAGCAGCTTGGATGGGACCGCGAACACCGGGGAGCTGTTTTTT; CDR3: CASSLDGTANTGELFF
J: TRBJ1-1; D: .; V: TRBV28; DNA: TGTGCCAGCAGTTTACAGGGGCGGAAAGCTTTCTTT; CDR3: CASSLQGRKAFF
J: TRBJ1-5; D: .; V: TRBV19; DNA: TGTGCCAGTAGTATTGAGGCAGGGCGGCAGCCCCAGCATTTT; CDR3: CASSIEAGRQPQHF
J: TRBJ1-4; D: .; V: TRBV27; DNA: TGTGCCACCTCTTCAGGGGCTTCCCCTGAAAAACTGTTTTTT; CDR3: CATSSGASPEKLFF
J: TRBJ2-1; D: TRBD2; V: TRBV6-4; DNA: TGTGCCAGCAGCCGAGCAGCTAGCGGCCCACCCTGGGGTGAGCAGTTCTTC; CDR3: CASSRAASGPPWGEQFF
J: TRBJ2-7; D: .; V: TRBV21-1; DNA: TGTGCCAGCAGCCGCCGGGACAGCGCCTACGAGCAGTACTTC; CDR3: CASSRRDSAYEQYF
J: TRBJ2-7; D: TRBD2; V: TRBV6-1; DNA: TGTGCCAGCAGTGTACTCGTGGCGGGAGGGCCTTACGAGCAGTACTTC; CDR3: CASSVLVAGGPYEQYF
J: TRBJ2-5; D: .; V: TRBV13; DNA: TGTGCCAGCAGCTTAGGTCAGGGGTACCAAGAGACCCAGTACTTC; CDR3: CASSLGQGYQETQYF
J: TRBJ2-1; D: TRBD1; V: TRBV19; DNA: TGTGCCAGTAGTATGAGGACAGGGGGCTACAATGAGCAGTTCTTC; CDR3: CASSMRTGGYNEQFF
J: TRBJ2-7; D: .; V: TRBV27; DNA: TGTGCCAGCAGTTTCAGATACTCCTACGAGCAGTACTTC; CDR3: CASSFRYSYEQYF
J: TRBJ2-3; D: TRBD2; V: TRBV7-2; DNA: TGTGCCAGCAGTTGGGGACTAGCGGGATCTAGCACAGATACGCAGTATTTT; CDR3: CASSWGLAGSSTDTQYF
J: TRBJ1-5; D: TRBD1; V: TRBV18; DNA: TGTGCCAGCTCACCAGAAGCAGGGGGCTATTTCGGCAATCAGCCCCAGCATTTT; CDR3: CASSPEAGGYFGNQPQHF
J: TRBJ1-5; D: .; V: TRBV27; DNA: TGTCCCCGGATCAACCTCCAAGGGGCCCAGCATTTT; CDR3: CPRINLQGAQHF
J: TRBJ2-7; D: TRBD2; V: TRBV5-1; DNA: TGCGCCAGCAGCTCACAGACGGCGGGAGTGCTCTACGAGCAGTACTTC; CDR3: CASSSQTAGVLYEQYF
J: TRBJ2-7; D: TRBD2; V: TRBV30; DNA: TGTGCCTGGACTGGGGGGGGATCCTACGAGCAGTACTTC; CDR3: CAWTGGGSYEQYF
J: TRBJ1-4; D: .; V: TRBV5-4; DNA: TGTGCCAGCAGCTTTGATGGTAATGAAAAACTGTTTTTT; CDR3: CASSFDGNEKLFF
J: TRBJ2-7; D: TRBD1; V: TRBV28; DNA: TGTGCCAGCACCACCTTCCCCGGACAGGGCGAGCAGTACTTC; CDR3: CASTTFPGQGEQYF
J: TRBJ1-5; D: .; V: TRBV5-1; DNA: TGCGCCAGCAGCTTGGACGGGTATAGCAATCAGCCCCAGCATTTT; CDR3: CASSLDGYSNQPQHF
J: TRBJ2-1; D: .; V: TRBV5-5; DNA: TGTGCCAGCAGCCTCTCTGAATACAATGAGCAGTTCTTC; CDR3: CASSLSEYNEQFF
J: TRBJ1-3; D: .; V: TRBV27; DNA: TGTGCCAGCAGACCGACAGGCCGCTCTGGAAACACCATATATTTT; CDR3: CASRPTGRSGNTIYF
J: TRBJ2-1; D: TRBD2; V: TRBV11-2; DNA: TGTGCCAGCAGCGCGGGACTAGCGGGTTACAATGAGCAGTTCTTC; CDR3: CASSAGLAGYNEQFF
J: TRBJ1-4; D: TRBD1; V: TRBV28; DNA: TGTGCCAGCACCCGGGACAGGGGCGGAAAACTGTTTTTT; CDR3: CASTRDRGGKLFF
J: TRBJ1-4; D: TRBD1; V: TRBV28; DNA: TGTGCCAGCAACCGGGGACAGGGGGCGCGAGCTAATGAAAAACTGTTTTTT; CDR3: CASNRGQGARANEKLFF
J: TRBJ1-5; D: .; V: TRBV28; DNA: TGTGCCAGCATCCCGGACAGTGGGTCCCAGCATTTT; CDR3: CASIPDSGSQHF
J: TRBJ1-3; D: .; V: TRBV18; DNA: TGTGCCAGCTCACCAGAGGCGACAGCCGAGAGCTCTGGAAACACCATATATTTT; CDR3: CASSPEATAESSGNTIYF
J: TRBJ2-5; D: TRBD2; V: TRBV10-2; DNA: TGCGCCAGCACAACGGGCGGGAGCGGGGAGACCCAGTACTTC; CDR3: CASTTGGSGETQYF
J: TRBJ2-3; D: TRBD2; V: TRBV19; DNA: TGTGCCAGTAGGACCACAGCGGGGTGGACAGATACGCAGTATTTT; CDR3: CASRTTAGWTDTQYF
J: TRBJ2-3; D: .; V: TRBV11-2; DNA: TGTGCCAGCAGCTTGCCCCCAGCAATCACAGATACGCAGTATTTT; CDR3: CASSLPPAITDTQYF